The rows below give T cell receptor beta chains drawn from one sample of a study of T cells after yellow fever vaccination. From the 5' RACE reads, TCRdb called clonotypes with MiXCR, one entry per CDR3 protein. This table has under 250,000 distinct CDR3 sequences, less than 8.5% appearing once. Sample: CD4+ T cells sorted from PBMCs, taken 15 days after the yellow fever booster vaccination. The receptors derive from a young man who received the YFV17D yellow fever vaccine. Each CDR3 is given without its conserved first and last residue.

V gene	CDR3 protein
TRBV7-8	ASSPFQVVRAGGETQY
TRBV7-2	ASSFGEPYTQY
TRBV7-2	ASSSFVGGFETQY
TRBV19	ASSTGTTIVDTQY
TRBV12-3/TRBV12-4	ASRAGTGVGYT
TRBV7-2	ASSFQLAGAADTQY
TRBV7-2	ASSAGTPSYEQY
TRBV6-2/TRBV6-3	ASSYSRTSGNEQF
TRBV5-1	ASSQDRQGNTEAF
TRBV20-1	SAPTSGENIQY
TRBV12-3/TRBV12-4	ASSPLAGVPLGYEQY
TRBV7-8	ASSLARGPRDSYNEQF
TRBV6-5	ASLPGWRSASTWDRPCQETQY
TRBV4-3	ASSQEFSVYGYT
TRBV7-2	ASSLSGVLAKNIQY
TRBV7-2	ASSFRSSEQY
TRBV30	AWKLTEIYNSPLH
TRBV3-1	ASSQAGQGLYEQY
TRBV6-2/TRBV6-3	ASSQDREHLYQETQY
TRBV6-2/TRBV6-3	ASLAESVETQY
TRBV29-1	SVEGLTWPGGYT
TRBV20-1	SARALAGQETQY
TRBV3-1	ASSPLDRGEAF
TRBV9	ASSVDASGRSYEQY
TRBV6-1	AAALDRTPGEQY
TRBV3-1	ASSQESLAGVGTDTQY